Listed here are 25 T cell receptor beta chains from one sample, sequenced in a study of Graves' ophthalmopathy and Graves' hyperthyroidism. Scientists amplified the TCR beta CDR3 regions from RNA transcripts. First-round RT-PCR employed HTBI primers, with a second-round multiplex PCR after it. TCRdb ran MiXCR on the multiplex PCR reads and lists one entry per CDR3 protein. The repertoire holds about 160,000 distinct CDR3 sequences, approximately 40% seen once, with roughly 8.9% in the top ten. Sequencing used peripheral blood. The receptor set was obtained from a man aged 25-40 years with Graves' ophthalmopathy.

V is TRBV4-2 and J is TRBJ1-1, with TRBD1 identical over 7 bases. Germline lookup yields CDR1 LGHNA and CDR2 YNFKEQ. This CDR3 spans 14 amino acids. V gave up 0 bases and J gave up 7 bases; unmatched junction bases: 5. CDR3 DNA sequence: TGTGCCAGCAGCCAAGATTGGACAGGCCTTGAAGCTTTCTTT. Residues: CASSQDWTGLEAFF.

This clonotype came up many times. The rearrangement uses TRBV12-3 or TRBV12-4 and TRBJ1-3; weak D call: TRBD1 (6 bases). This CDR3 has 15 amino acids. V lost 3 bases and J lost 0, with 9 bases in between. The DNA for the CDR3 is TGTGCCAGCAGTTTCTCACAGGGCTCTGGAAACACCATATATTTT. Translating it yields CASSFSQGSGNTIYF.

This clonotype occurred many times. This chain joins TRBV6-5 and TRBJ1-2; no reliable D call. V was pared by 0 bases and J by 10 bases, with 15 bases between. The germline CDR1 and CDR2 sequences are MNHEY and SVGAGI. The CDR3 extends over 14 amino acids. This CDR3 is CASSYSPVTDDYTF. The CDR3 DNA sequence: TGTGCCAGCAGTTACTCACCCGTCACCGACGACTACACCTTC.

This clonotype was seen many times. The CDR3 is CSVEKGTSRTQYF. The CDR3, as DNA: TGCAGCGTTGAAAAGGGGACATCAAGGACCCAGTACTTC. The V and J genes are TRBV29-1 and TRBJ2-5, with D possibly TRBD1 on 6 matching bases. The CDR3 runs to 13 residues. V lost 2 bases, J lost 7 bases, and 14 bases lay in between. The germline V gene has CDR1 SQVTM and CDR2 ANQGSEA.

This clonotype appeared many times. This rearrangement joins TRBV28 to TRBJ1-2, with D perhaps matching TRBD1 (5 bases). Germline V gene sequence: CDR1 MDHEN, CDR2 SYDVKM. There are 14 residues in the CDR3. V lost 5 bases, J lost 7 bases, and 17 bases lay in between. The CDR3 sequence: CASSLGGRISGYTF. The CDR3 DNA sequence: TGTGCCAGCAGTCTCGGGGGACGAATTAGTGGCTACACCTTC.

The chain employs TRBV20-1 and TRBJ1-6, with 8 nucleotides matching TRBD1. V dropped 2 bases and J dropped 10; count of bases not matched to a gene: 10. The CDR3 extends over 15 amino acids. The V gene's germline CDR1 is DFQATT and CDR2 SNEGSKA (reference sequence). Here the CDR3 reads CSARPDRGRESPLHF. The CDR3 DNA sequence: TGCAGTGCTAGACCTGACAGGGGTCGGGAATCACCCCTCCACTTT.

A single count supports this clonotype. This chain connects TRBV6-1 to TRBJ1-2; perhaps TRBD1 as D (6 bases). Germline V lookup: CDR1 MNHNS, CDR2 SASEGT. The CDR3 loop spans 15 amino acids. The V and J ends lost 4 bases and 6 bases respectively, with 18 bases between them. The CDR3 sequence: CASSGPGGARDGYTF. In nucleotides, the CDR3 is TGTGCCAGCAGTGGACCCGGGGGCGCGAGGGATGGCTACACCTTC.

This chain connects TRBV6-2 or TRBV6-3 to TRBJ2-2, with 7 nucleotides matching TRBD1. The CDR3 totals 17 residues. Germline-derived CDR1 and CDR2 are MNHEY and SVGEGT. Trimming at V came to 2 bases and at J to 0 bases, leaving 6 bases not matched to a gene. The CDR3 region has the DNA TGTGCCAGCAGTTACGACTTAGGACAGGCGAACACCGGGGAGCTGTTTTTT. This encodes CASSYDLGQANTGELFF.

V is TRBV15 and J is TRBJ2-5; TRBD2 matches 8 bases. This CDR3 is built from 13 residues. The germline CDR1 and CDR2 sequences are LNHNV and YYDKDF (reference sequence). The J segment lost 5 bases and the V segment lost 2 bases, leaving 1 base of the junction unmatched. The CDR3 coding sequence is TGTGCCACCAGCAGAATAGCGGGGGAGACCCAGTACTTC. Its translation: CATSRIAGETQYF.

The chain links TRBV27 to TRBJ2-5, with D unclear. This CDR3 region has 17 residues. Trimming took off 5 bases at V and 2 bases at J, with 21 bases between the two ends. Germline CDR1 and CDR2: MNHEY and SMNVEV (reference sequence). For the CDR3, the DNA is TGTGCCAGCAGTCCCTCCGGTTGGTCATTACGACAAGAGACCCAGTACTTC. Its translation: CASSPSGWSLRQETQYF.

This clonotype has a count of ten or more. The gene calls are TRBV12-3 or TRBV12-4 and TRBJ2-7; 11 bases agree with TRBD2. The trim removed 2 bases at V and 5 bases at J, leaving 8 bases unmatched. The CDR3 has 16 amino acids. The CDR3 DNA is TGTGCCAGCAGTTTAACGGGAACTAGCGGGAGTCACGAGCAGTACTTC. Translated, it gives CASSLTGTSGSHEQYF.

The table lists this clonotype with a few counts. In DNA, the CDR3 is TGCGCCAGCAGCATCGAAGGATCCACCGGGGAGCTGTTTTTT. Protein: CASSIEGSTGELFF. This chain joins TRBV5-1 and TRBJ2-2, with D hard to call. Trimming stripped 4 bases from V and 4 bases from J, with 11 bases between. The CDR3 runs 14 residues. Germline V gene sequence: CDR1 SGHRS, CDR2 YFSETQ.

The rearrangement links TRBV12-3 or TRBV12-4 to TRBJ2-7; maybe TRBD2 (5 bases). This CDR3 has 13 amino acids. The V and J ends lost 2 bases and 2 bases respectively, with 7 bases between them. The CDR3 here is CASSLSGPYEQYF. As DNA, the CDR3 is TGTGCCAGCAGTTTAAGCGGCCCCTACGAGCAGTACTTC.

This clonotype was seen many times. The chain joins TRBV12-3 or TRBV12-4 to TRBJ1-5; D not resolved. The ends were cut back, 2 bases at V and 6 bases at J, with 5 bases in the middle. The CDR3 contains 12 residues. CDR3 DNA: TGTGCCAGCAGTTTAATTGGTCAGCCCCAGCATTTT. Amino acid sequence: CASSLIGQPQHF.

This clonotype was picked up many times. The gene calls are TRBV12-3 or TRBV12-4 and TRBJ2-7, with 8 nucleotides matching TRBD1. Unmatched junction bases numbered 8, after V lost 8 bases and J lost 2 bases. The CDR3 runs to 14 residues. The CDR3 DNA reads as TGTGCCAGCGGGTCCCGGGACAGGACCTACGAGCAGTACTTC. This encodes CASGSRDRTYEQYF.

This chain links TRBV28 with TRBJ2-2; 10 bases align to TRBD2. V dropped 9 bases and J dropped 1; count of bases not matched to a gene: 8. CDR3 length: 16 amino acids. Germline V gene sequence: CDR1 MDHEN, CDR2 SYDVKM. The CDR3: CASSSGSEWNTGELFF. CDR3 nucleotide sequence: TGTGCCAGTTCTAGCGGGAGTGAGTGGAACACCGGGGAGCTGTTTTTT.

The CDR3 is CASSLRVGAGNIQYF. As DNA, the CDR3 is TGTGCCAGCAGTTTGCGGGTCGGGGCGGGAAACATTCAGTACTTC. The rearrangement uses TRBV28 and TRBJ2-4, with D perhaps being TRBD1 or TRBD2 (5 bases each). V gave up 3 bases and J gave up 6 bases, with 15 bases separating them. Germline loops: CDR1 MDHEN, CDR2 SYDVKM. The CDR3 runs 15 residues.

This clonotype has more than one count but fewer than ten. The gene calls are TRBV6-1 and TRBJ1-1; D ambiguous. Trimming removed 7 bases at V and 1 base at J, with 10 bases between. The CDR3 is 13 residues long. The germline CDR1 and CDR2 sequences are MNHNS and SASEGT. For the CDR3, the DNA is TGTGCCAGCAATCCCGCTGAGAACACTGAAGCTTTCTTT. Translating gives CASNPAENTEAFF.

The chain employs TRBV11-1 and TRBJ2-4; 14 positions agree with TRBD2. The V gene end was trimmed by 5 bases and the J gene end by 8 bases; junction bases not matched to a gene: 14. The CDR3 has 18 amino acids. Germline V gene lookup returns CDR1 SGHAT and CDR2 FQDESV (reference sequence). In nucleotides, the CDR3 is TGTGCCAGCAGCGACAATGGGACTAGCGGGAGAGGGAGCTACATTCAGTACTTC. It translates to CASSDNGTSGRGSYIQYF.

This clonotype was picked up many times. V usage is TRBV6-1 and J usage is TRBJ2-5; possibly TRBD1 for D (6 bases). The CDR3 is 15 amino acids. Trimming removed 0 bases at V and 2 bases at J, with 10 bases between. Germline CDR1 reads MNHNS; CDR2 reads SASEGT. The CDR3 sequence: CASSEASGTQETQYF. DNA for the CDR3: TGTGCCAGCAGTGAAGCGTCCGGGACACAAGAGACCCAGTACTTC.

DNA for the CDR3: TGCAGCGTTGTAGGGGGGAGACACCAAGAGACCCAGTACTTC. It codes for CSVVGGRHQETQYF. V is TRBV29-1 and J is TRBJ2-5; possibly TRBD1 or TRBD2 for D (6 bases each). Germline CDR1 SQVTM, CDR2 ANQGSEA. Trimming shortened V by 4 bases and J by 0 bases, and 12 bases separated the two germline ends. The CDR3 extends over 14 amino acids.

This clonotype has a count of ten or more. The genes are TRBV6-2 or TRBV6-3 and TRBJ1-3; D unclear. Germline V gene sequence: CDR1 MNHEY, CDR2 SVGEGT. CDR3 length equals 15 residues. Trimming stripped 6 bases from V and 1 base from J, with 13 bases between. CDR3 sequence: CASRPPTRSGNTIYF. CDR3 nucleotide sequence: TGTGCCAGCAGACCTCCGACAAGGTCTGGAAACACCATATATTTT.

This clonotype was detected ten times or more. This chain connects TRBV30 to TRBJ2-2, with a weak D call TRBD1 (6 bases). Between the trimmed V and J ends, which lost 3 bases and 3 bases, there was a span of 11 bases. The CDR3 loop spans 14 amino acids. CDR1 GTSNPN and CDR2 SVGIG come from the germline V gene (reference sequence). The CDR3 region has the DNA TGTGCCTGGAGGGGGACAACTTACACCGGGGAGCTGTTTTTT. This codes for CAWRGTTYTGELFF.

Written as DNA, the CDR3 is TGTGCCACCAGCAGAGTCAGTGGCGCGGTCTACGAGCAGTACTTC. Translation: CATSRVSGAVYEQYF. The rearrangement uses TRBV15 and TRBJ2-7; D uncertain. Trimming pared 1 base from V and 3 bases from J, leaving 13 bases between. This CDR3 has 15 amino acids. Germline CDR1 reads LNHNV; CDR2 reads YYDKDF (reference sequence). The whole variable domain, filled in from reference TRBV15 and TRBJ2-7, reads DAMVIQNPRYQVTQFGKPVTLSCSQTLNHNVMYWYQQKSSQAPKLLFHYYDKDFNNEADTPDNFQSRRPNTSFCFLDIRSPGLGDTAMYLCATSRVSGAVYEQYFGPGTRLTVT.

This clonotype turned up a few times. CDR3: CASMGFMNTEAFF. In nucleotides, the CDR3 is TGTGCCAGCATGGGATTCATGAACACTGAAGCTTTCTTT. The chain employs TRBV12-3 or TRBV12-4 and TRBJ1-1; D is undetermined. CDR3 length: 13 amino acids. Trimming left V 7 bases short and J 0 bases short, with 9 bases between.